This T cell receptor beta chain stems from a study of shared clonotypes between healthy human individuals. This CDR3 contains 17 residues. V shed 4 bases and J 1 base; nucleotides not matched to a gene: 11. The germline CDR1 and CDR2 sequences are LNHDA and SQIVND (reference sequence). Sequencing on ten immunoSEQ deep assay plates was performed for unsorted PBMC DNA. Per the study methods: Junction-only sequences without quality scores came from ImmunoSEQ, so filtering differed. Assay: immunoSEQ multiplex PCR; the TCRdb copy retains only in-frame clones and omits some. That table furnishes V, J and clone size, whereas the DNA furnished D and trimming. The sample has over 400,000 clones, around four fifths seen once. Genomic DNA for unsorted samples was obtained from around 94 million PBMCs.

Material for sequencing was PBMCs. The chain is built from TRBV19 and TRBJ2-7, with 9 bases matching TRBD1. The TCR was taken from a woman aged 40-49 years in good health. Some clones in this sample may be carry-over from other donors' samples. The CDR3 spells CASSKPRGQGGSYEQYF. In DNA, the CDR3 is TGTGCCAGTAGTAAGCCCCGGGGACAGGGAGGGTCCTACGAGCAGTACTTC.